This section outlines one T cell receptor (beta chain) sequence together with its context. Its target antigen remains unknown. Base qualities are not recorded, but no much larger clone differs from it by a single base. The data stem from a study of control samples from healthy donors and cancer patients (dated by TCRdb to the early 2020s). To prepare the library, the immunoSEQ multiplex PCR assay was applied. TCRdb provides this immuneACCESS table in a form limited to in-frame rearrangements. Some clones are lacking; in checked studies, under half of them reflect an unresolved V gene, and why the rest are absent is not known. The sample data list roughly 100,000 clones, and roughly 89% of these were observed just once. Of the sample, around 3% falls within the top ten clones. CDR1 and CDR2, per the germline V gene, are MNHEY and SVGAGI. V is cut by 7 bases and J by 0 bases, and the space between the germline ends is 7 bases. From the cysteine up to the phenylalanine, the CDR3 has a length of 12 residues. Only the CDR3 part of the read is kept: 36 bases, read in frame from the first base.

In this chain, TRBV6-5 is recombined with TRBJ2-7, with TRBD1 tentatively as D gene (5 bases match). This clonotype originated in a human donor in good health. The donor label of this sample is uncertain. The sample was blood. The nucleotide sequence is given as TGTGCCAGCACCGGACACTCCTACGAGCAGTACTTC. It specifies CASTGHSYEQYF.